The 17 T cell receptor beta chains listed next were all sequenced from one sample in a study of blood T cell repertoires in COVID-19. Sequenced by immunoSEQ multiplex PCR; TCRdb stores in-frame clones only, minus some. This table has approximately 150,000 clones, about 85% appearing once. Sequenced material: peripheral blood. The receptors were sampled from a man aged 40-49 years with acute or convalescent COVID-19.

The CDR3 coding sequence is TGTGCCAGCAGCTTGGCCGGGGGGTATTATGGCTACACCTTC. Translating gives CASSLAGGYYGYTF. J is TRBJ1-2 and V is TRBV5-6; D perhaps matches TRBD1 (5 bases). Per the germline V gene, CDR1 is SGHDT and CDR2 is YYEEEE. This CDR3 comprises 14 residues. The germline V and J ends were trimmed by 0 bases and 5 bases, with 11 bases remaining between them.

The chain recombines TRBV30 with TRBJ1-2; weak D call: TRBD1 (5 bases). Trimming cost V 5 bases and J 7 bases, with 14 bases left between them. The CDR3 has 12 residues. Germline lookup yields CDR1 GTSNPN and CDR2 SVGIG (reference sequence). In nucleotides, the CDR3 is TGTGCCTGGGAACCGGTGGGGGGTGGCTACACCTTC. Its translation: CAWEPVGGGYTF.

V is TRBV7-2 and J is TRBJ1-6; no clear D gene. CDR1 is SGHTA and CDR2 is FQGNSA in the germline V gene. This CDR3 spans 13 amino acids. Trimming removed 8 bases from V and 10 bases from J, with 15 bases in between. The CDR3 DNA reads TGTGCCAGCCAAGCGACCGGGGTCTCACCCCTCCACTTT. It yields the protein CASQATGVSPLHF.

CDR3 region: CASSLGTSPETQYF. The CDR3 bases are TGCGCCAGCAGCTTAGGGACTAGCCCCGAGACCCAGTACTTC. The chain has TRBV5-1 and TRBJ2-5, with 9 bases aligning to TRBD2. CDR1 SGHRS and CDR2 YFSETQ come from the germline V gene. The CDR3 runs 14 residues. The ends lost 2 bases at V and 5 bases at J; junction bases unmatched: 4.

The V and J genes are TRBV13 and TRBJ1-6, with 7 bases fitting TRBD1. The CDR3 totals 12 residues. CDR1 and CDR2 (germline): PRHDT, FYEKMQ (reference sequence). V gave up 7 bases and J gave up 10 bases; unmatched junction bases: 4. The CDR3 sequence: CASTDRSSPLHF. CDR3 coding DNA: TGTGCCAGCACGGACAGGTCGTCACCCCTCCACTTT.

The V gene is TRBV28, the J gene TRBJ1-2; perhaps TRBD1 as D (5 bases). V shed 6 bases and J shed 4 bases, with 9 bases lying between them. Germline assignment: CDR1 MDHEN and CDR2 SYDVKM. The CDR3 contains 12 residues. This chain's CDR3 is CASSDSRYGYTF. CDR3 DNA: TGTGCCAGCAGCGACAGCCGCTATGGCTACACCTTC.

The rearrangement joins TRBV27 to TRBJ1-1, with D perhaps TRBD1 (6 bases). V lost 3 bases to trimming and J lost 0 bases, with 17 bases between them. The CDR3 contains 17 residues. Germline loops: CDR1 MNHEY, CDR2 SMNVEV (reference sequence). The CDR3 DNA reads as TGTGCCAGCAGTTTTAGACGACAGGACCTCATGAACACTGAAGCTTTCTTT. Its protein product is CASSFRRQDLMNTEAFF.

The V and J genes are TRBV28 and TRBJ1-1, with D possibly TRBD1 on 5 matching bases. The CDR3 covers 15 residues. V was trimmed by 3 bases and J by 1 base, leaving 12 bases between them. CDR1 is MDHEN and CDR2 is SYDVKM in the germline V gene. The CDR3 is CASSLGGPPNTEAFF. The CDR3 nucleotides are TGTGCCAGCAGTTTGGGGGGTCCCCCGAACACTGAAGCTTTCTTT.

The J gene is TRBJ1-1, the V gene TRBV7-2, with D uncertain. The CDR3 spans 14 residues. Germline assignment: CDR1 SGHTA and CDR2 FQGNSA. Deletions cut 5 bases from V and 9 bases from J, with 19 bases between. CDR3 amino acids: CASSVRGTATQAFF. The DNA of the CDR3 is TGTGCCAGCAGCGTCCGAGGCACGGCGACCCAAGCTTTCTTT.

As DNA, the CDR3 is TGTGCCAGCAGCCAAGAAAGGGGGTCAGATACGCAGTATTTT. Its translation: CASSQERGSDTQYF. The V and J genes are TRBV4-2 and TRBJ2-3; D is possibly TRBD1 (6 bases). The CDR3 length is 14 residues. Germline values: CDR1 LGHNA, CDR2 YNFKEQ. V was clipped by 0 bases and J by 4 bases, with 8 bases between them.

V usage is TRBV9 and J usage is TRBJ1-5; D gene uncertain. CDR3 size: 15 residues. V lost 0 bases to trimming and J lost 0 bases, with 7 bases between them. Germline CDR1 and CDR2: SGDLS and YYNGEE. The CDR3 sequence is CASSVGPYSNQPQHF. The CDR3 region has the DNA TGTGCCAGCAGCGTAGGGCCATATAGCAATCAGCCCCAGCATTTT.

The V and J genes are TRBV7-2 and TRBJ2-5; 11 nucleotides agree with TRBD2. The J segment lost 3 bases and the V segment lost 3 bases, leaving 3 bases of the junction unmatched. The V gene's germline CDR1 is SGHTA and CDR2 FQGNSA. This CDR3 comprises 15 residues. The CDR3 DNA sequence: TGTGCCAGCAGCTTTGGGGGACTAGCGGAAGAGACCCAGTACTTC. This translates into CASSFGGLAEETQYF.

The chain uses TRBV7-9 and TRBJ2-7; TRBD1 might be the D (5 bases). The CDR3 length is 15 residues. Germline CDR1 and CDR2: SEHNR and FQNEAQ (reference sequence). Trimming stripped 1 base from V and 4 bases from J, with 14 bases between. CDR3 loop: CASSLVPRVWYEQYF. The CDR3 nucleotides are TGTGCCAGCAGCTTAGTCCCCAGGGTTTGGTACGAGCAGTACTTC.

The CDR3 loop reads CASTLGGQRNTIYF. The CDR3 DNA reads TGTGCCAGTACTCTCGGGGGACAGCGAAACACCATATATTTT. The rearrangement uses TRBV19 and TRBJ1-3, with 7 bases aligning to TRBD1. This CDR3 region has 14 residues. Per the germline V gene, CDR1 is LNHDA and CDR2 is SQIVND (reference sequence). J lost 5 bases, V lost 7 bases, and 8 bases had no gene match. Drawing the rest from reference TRBV19 and TRBJ1-3, the complete variable domain is DGGITQSPKYLFRKEGQNVTLSCEQNLNHDAMYWYRQDPGQGLRLIYYSQIVNDFQKGDIAEGYSVSREKKESFPLTVTSAQKNPTAFYLCASTLGGQRNTIYFGEGSWLTVV.

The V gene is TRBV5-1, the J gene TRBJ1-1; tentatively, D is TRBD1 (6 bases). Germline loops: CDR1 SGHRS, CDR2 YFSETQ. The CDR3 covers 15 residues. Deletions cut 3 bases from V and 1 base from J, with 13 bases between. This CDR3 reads CASSSQSQGNTEAFF. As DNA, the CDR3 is TGCGCCAGCAGCTCCCAATCACAGGGGAACACTGAAGCTTTCTTT.

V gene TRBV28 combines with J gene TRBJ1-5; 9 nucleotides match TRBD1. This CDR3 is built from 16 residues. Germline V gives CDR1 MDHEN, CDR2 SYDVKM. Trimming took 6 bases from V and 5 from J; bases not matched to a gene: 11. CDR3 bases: TGTGCCAGCAGGTCCCCCCCCCGGGACAGGGATCAGCCCCAGCATTTT. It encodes CASRSPPRDRDQPQHF. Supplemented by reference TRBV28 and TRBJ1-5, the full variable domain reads DVKVTQSSRYLVKRTGEKVFLECVQDMDHENMFWYRQDPGLGLRLIYFSYDVKMKEKGDIPEGYSVSREKKERFSLILESASTNQTSMYLCASRSPPRDRDQPQHFGDGTRLSIL.

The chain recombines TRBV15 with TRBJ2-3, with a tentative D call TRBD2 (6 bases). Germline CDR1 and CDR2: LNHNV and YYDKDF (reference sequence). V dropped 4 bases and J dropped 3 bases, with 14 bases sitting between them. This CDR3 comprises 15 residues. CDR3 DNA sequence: TGTGCCACCAGCAAATCCAGCGGGTATACAGATACGCAGTATTTT. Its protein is CATSKSSGYTDTQYF. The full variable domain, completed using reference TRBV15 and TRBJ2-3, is DAMVIQNPRYQVTQFGKPVTLSCSQTLNHNVMYWYQQKSSQAPKLLFHYYDKDFNNEADTPDNFQSRRPNTSFCFLDIRSPGLGDTAMYLCATSKSSGYTDTQYFGPGTRLTVL.